This T cell receptor (beta chain) was sequenced for a study of a mutant IDH1 vaccine in newly diagnosed glioma. Background on the study: A roughly 60% male, approximately 38% female split and a mean age of about 40 years characterized treated patients. The week-35 safety follow-up was V12, and the week-47 study end was V13.

Time point of the sample: week 35, safety follow-up. Each dose delivered 300 ug of mutant IDH1 20-mer peptide subcutaneously with imiquimod. Each astrocytoma in the donors was new, WHO grade 3 or 4, IDH1-mutant and ATRX-lost. Of note for this clone: Antigen unknown.

Assay: immunoSEQ multiplex PCR; the TCRdb copy retains only in-frame clones and omits some. The sample holds 60,000 or so clones, roughly 80% seen once. Germline lookup yields CDR1 MNHEY and CDR2 SMNVEV (reference sequence). The CDR3 has 21 residues. With 2 bases removed from V and 2 bases from J, the gap between germline ends came to 31 bases. The receptor comes from a man in his thirties or forties with glioma. The input for sequencing was PBMCs, taken from a glioma patient whose treatment included an IDH1 peptide vaccine. The rearrangement uses TRBV27 and TRBJ2-7, with D possibly TRBD2 on 6 matching bases. The CDR3 coding sequence is TGTGCCAGCAGTTTACGCGGGAAAAAATGGACACCTGGAAACATAGCCTACGAGCAGTACTTC. Protein product: CASSLRGKKWTPGNIAYEQYF.